These 16 T cell receptor beta chains originate from one sample sequenced in a study of shared clonotypes between healthy human individuals. TCRdb's copy holds only in-frame clones and misses some; the assay was immunoSEQ multiplex PCR. The sample has more than 900,000 clones, 78% seen once. The specimen was memory CD4+ T cells from PBMCs. As for subset: CD45RA-negative fraction. These receptors were obtained from a man between 18 and 35 years old in good health. Some clones in this sample may be carry-over from other donors' samples.

The chain employs TRBV7-9 and TRBJ2-3; D perhaps matches TRBD2 (6 bases). The CDR3 spans 14 residues. Germline CDR1 SEHNR, CDR2 FQNEAQ (reference sequence). The V end was cut by 7 bases, the J end by 6 bases, with 17 bases between. CDR3 sequence reads: CASNNRELVDTQYF. CDR3 sequence (DNA): TGTGCCAGCAACAATCGGGAGCTAGTGGATACGCAGTATTTT.

The chain recombines TRBV28 with TRBJ2-5; 11 bases agree with TRBD2. V was pared by 4 bases and J by 5 bases, with 6 bases of the junction left unmatched. Germline CDR1 and CDR2: MDHEN and SYDVKM. The CDR3 covers 15 residues. The DNA for the CDR3 is TGTGCCAGCAGTTCGAGACTAGCGGGATGGGAGACCCAGTACTTC. This codes for CASSSRLAGWETQYF.

The rearrangement uses TRBV7-3 and TRBJ2-3; possibly TRBD1 for D (5 bases). Looked up from germline, CDR1 is SGHTA and CDR2 is FQGTGA. CDR3 length: 15 amino acids. Trimming shortened V by 0 bases and J by 5 bases, and 12 bases separated the two germline ends. The CDR3, as DNA: TGTGCCAGCAGCTTAACCCCCCTAGGACAAGATACGCAGTATTTT. The encoded protein is CASSLTPLGQDTQYF.

The rearrangement uses TRBV7-2 and TRBJ1-1; D call uncertain. This CDR3 comprises 12 residues. Germline-derived CDR1 and CDR2 are SGHTA and FQGNSA. The V and J ends lost 10 bases and 4 bases respectively, with 13 bases between them. CDR3 region: CATLRSGTEAFF. For the CDR3, the DNA is TGTGCCACCTTAAGAAGTGGCACTGAAGCTTTCTTT.

This sequence joins TRBV19 and TRBJ1-1; TRBD1 aligns across 8 bases. This CDR3 is 14 amino acids long. The V gene end was trimmed by 4 bases and the J gene end by 11 bases; junction bases not matched to a gene: 12. Germline V gene data show CDR1 as LNHDA and CDR2 as SQIVND (reference sequence). CDR3 sequence: CASSTPTGEVWAFF. CDR3 DNA: TGTGCCAGTAGTACCCCGACAGGGGAGGTTTGGGCTTTCTTT. Variable domain in full (rest from reference TRBV19 and TRBJ1-1): DGGITQSPKYLFRKEGQNVTLSCEQNLNHDAMYWYRQDPGQGLRLIYYSQIVNDFQKGDIAEGYSVSREKKESFPLTVTSAQKNPTAFYLCASSTPTGEVWAFFGQGTRLTVV.

The chain carries TRBV19 and TRBJ1-1; D possibly corresponds to TRBD1 (6 bases). Trimming left V 7 bases short and J 8 bases short, with 20 bases between. The CDR3 totals 14 residues. The V gene's germline CDR1 is LNHDA and CDR2 SQIVND (reference sequence). The CDR3 DNA reads as TGTGCCAGTACCGCGGACAGACTGAACAGGGAAGCTTTCTTT. Translation gives CASTADRLNREAFF.

V usage is TRBV7-9 and J usage is TRBJ2-1; tentatively, D is TRBD1 (5 bases). V was cut by 2 bases and J by 6 bases, with 11 bases left in between. Germline assignment: CDR1 SEHNR and CDR2 FQNEAQ (reference sequence). This CDR3 comprises 14 residues. This CDR3 reads CASSLFQGSNEQFF. The CDR3 DNA follows: TGTGCCAGCAGCTTATTTCAGGGAAGCAATGAGCAGTTCTTC.

CDR3 DNA sequence: TGTGCCAGCCAAAAACAGGGAGGGAGTGATGTTGAAGCTTTCTTT. This gives the protein CASQKQGGSDVEAFF. The V call is TRBV7-3, the J call TRBJ1-1; D possibly corresponds to TRBD1 (6 bases). V lost 8 bases and J lost 7, with 23 bases in between. CDR1 is SGHTA, CDR2 FQGTGA, per germline. This CDR3 region has 15 residues.

Ten or more counts support this clone. The chain links TRBV14 to TRBJ1-1; D perhaps matches TRBD1 (5 bases). Trimming cost V 3 bases and J 3 bases, with 8 bases left between them. CDR1 and CDR2 from the germline V gene are SGHDN and FVKESK. CDR3 length equals 13 residues. CDR3 sequence (DNA): TGTGCCAGCAGCCAGGGGCTGGACACTGAAGCTTTCTTT. The encoded protein is CASSQGLDTEAFF.

J is TRBJ2-3 and V is TRBV2, with a weak D call TRBD2 (7 bases). V was trimmed by 1 base and J by 3 bases, leaving 14 bases between them. CDR3 length: 16 residues. Germline lookup yields CDR1 SNHLY and CDR2 FYNNEI. CDR3 residues: CASSEDQGGGTDTQYF. The CDR3 DNA sequence: TGTGCCAGCAGTGAAGATCAGGGAGGGGGAACAGATACGCAGTATTTT.

The sample holds one count of this clone. One end of the junction varies from germline; a read error may be responsible. J is TRBJ1-2 and V is TRBV7-3; 10 bases agree with TRBD1. This CDR3 comprises 15 residues. CDR1 is SGHTA, CDR2 FQGTGA, per germline. In DNA, the CDR3 is TGTGCCAGCAGTTTAAATACGGGACAGGGGTATGGCTACACCTTC. Protein: CASSLNTGQGYGYTF.

Only a few counts were recorded for this clone. This chain joins TRBV27 and TRBJ1-2; 9 bases match TRBD1. J lost 4 bases, V lost 6 bases, and 3 bases had no gene match. CDR3 length: 13 residues. Germline CDR1 is MNHEY and CDR2 is SMNVEV (reference sequence). The CDR3 DNA is TGTGCCAGCAGGATGACAGGGGGCTATGGCTACACCTTC. It translates to CASRMTGGYGYTF.

The genes are TRBV25-1 and TRBJ2-5, with D perhaps assigned TRBD1 or TRBD2 (5 bases each). CDR1 is MGHDK and CDR2 is SYGVNS in the germline V gene. CDR3 length equals 16 residues. The V and J ends lost 6 bases and 5 bases respectively, with 22 bases between them. CDR3 sequence reads: CASSPSGRSWDETQYF. The CDR3 DNA sequence: TGTGCCAGCAGCCCCTCTGGACGGAGCTGGGACGAGACCCAGTACTTC.

The rearrangement uses TRBV28 and TRBJ2-3; a weak D match, TRBD2 (6 bases). Germline-derived CDR1 and CDR2 are MDHEN and SYDVKM. Between the trimmed V and J ends, which lost 5 bases and 1 base, there was a span of 13 bases. The CDR3 loop spans 15 amino acids. The DNA for the CDR3 is TGTGCCAGCAGTGCCGGGGGACTGGGCACAGATACGCAGTATTTT. Its protein product is CASSAGGLGTDTQYF.

V and J are TRBV4-2 and TRBJ1-1; D remains unclear. Germline-derived CDR1 and CDR2 are LGHNA and YNFKEQ. V dropped 7 bases and J dropped 3 bases, with 12 bases sitting between them. The length of the CDR3 is 13 residues. The CDR3 DNA is TGTGCCAGCAAGGGCCGCAGCGACACTGAAGCTTTCTTT. It translates to CASKGRSDTEAFF.

The V gene is TRBV11-2, the J gene TRBJ1-5; TRBD1 aligns across 7 bases. This CDR3 is 15 amino acids long. V trimming: 5 bases; J trimming: 9 bases; junction bases outside the gene matches: 13. Germline loops: CDR1 SGHAT, CDR2 FQNNGV. CDR3 sequence: CASSPRGQPGVPQHF. In DNA form, the CDR3 reads TGTGCCAGCAGCCCCCGGGGACAGCCAGGGGTGCCCCAGCATTTT.